A single sample is the source of the 18 T cell receptor beta chains below, sequenced in a study of T cell repertoires in cytomegalovirus infection (dated by TCRdb to between 2018 and 2020). Sequencing was performed on an Illumina HiSeq 1500. The public reads were reprocessed in TCRdb via fastp at Q25 and MiXCR, keeping in-frame beta chains. Rows matching on CDR3 protein sequence are summarized as one entry with the most common DNA and genes. The sample table contains around 630,000 distinct CDR3 sequences; only one count was recorded for roughly 24% of them. 8% of the sample is held by the ten biggest clonotypes. The sequencing sample was made of CD8+ T cells from PBMCs. Every receptor here comes from a human donor in good health (CMV status not recorded). Some clones in this sample may be carry-over from other donors' samples.

This clonotype was detected only a few times. V is TRBV4-1 and J is TRBJ2-3, with 8 bases matching TRBD2. The germline CDR1 and CDR2 sequences are MGHRA and YSYEKL. The CDR3 extends over 16 amino acids. V lost 5 bases, J lost 1 base, and 8 bases stayed unmatched. The CDR3 is CASSAGGAAGTDTQYF. The CDR3 nucleotides are TGCGCCAGCAGCGCCGGGGGGGCGGCCGGCACAGATACGCAGTATTTT.

This clonotype appeared many times. The rearrangement joins TRBV7-2 to TRBJ2-2; no clear D. Trimming stripped 2 bases from V and 5 bases from J, with 18 bases between. The CDR3 has 17 amino acids. Germline V CDR1 and CDR2: SGHTA, FQGNSA. CDR3 loop: CASSLRIPESETGELFF. DNA for the CDR3: TGTGCCAGCAGCTTAAGGATTCCGGAGTCTGAGACCGGGGAGCTGTTTTTT.

The chain carries TRBV27 and TRBJ2-2; D may be TRBD2 (5 bases). The germline V gene has CDR1 MNHEY and CDR2 SMNVEV (reference sequence). The CDR3 covers 15 residues. V dropped 3 bases and J dropped 6 bases, with 14 bases sitting between them. The CDR3 is CASSFLRQEAGELFF. The CDR3 DNA reads TGTGCCAGCAGTTTTCTACGGCAGGAGGCCGGGGAGCTGTTTTTT.

The rearrangement uses TRBV28 and TRBJ1-4; 8 nucleotides agree with TRBD1. The CDR3 runs to 14 residues. V lost 6 bases and J lost 5; bases outside the gene matches: 5. Germline CDR1 is MDHEN and CDR2 is SYDVKM. The CDR3 spells CASSRTGINEKLFF. The CDR3 DNA reads as TGTGCCAGCAGCAGGACAGGGATAAATGAAAAACTGTTTTTT.

This clonotype has more than one count but fewer than ten. This chain uses TRBV10-3 with TRBJ1-1; D might be TRBD1 (5 bases). This CDR3 is built from 12 residues. The germline V gene has CDR1 ENHRY and CDR2 SYGVKD. The V and J ends lost 6 bases and 8 bases respectively, with 13 bases between them. The CDR3 region is CAIRADQGEAFF. For the CDR3, the DNA is TGTGCCATCAGAGCAGATCAGGGAGAAGCTTTCTTT.

This clonotype appeared a single time. The genes are TRBV19 and TRBJ2-7; no clear D. CDR3 length equals 13 residues. Germline V gene data show CDR1 as LNHDA and CDR2 as SQIVND (reference sequence). With 4 bases removed from V and 4 bases from J, the gap between germline ends came to 11 bases. CDR3 sequence reads: CASSTSSGYEQYV. DNA for the CDR3: TGTGCCAGTAGTACCTCCTCCGGATACGAGCAGTACGTC.

Ten or more counts support this clonotype. The J gene is TRBJ1-4, the V gene TRBV7-2, with no clear D. The CDR3 spans 14 residues. Germline CDR1 and CDR2: SGHTA and FQGNSA. V dropped 5 bases and J dropped 5 bases, with 12 bases sitting between them. As DNA, the CDR3 is TGTGCCAGCAGCCTTTATAGGAGGAATGAAAAACTGTTTTTT. Amino acids: CASSLYRRNEKLFF.

This clonotype was found once. The junction departs from the called germline gene at one end, perhaps through a read error. The genes are TRBV5-1 and TRBJ2-1, with TRBD2 matching over 9 bases. The CDR3 is 16 amino acids. The germline CDR1 and CDR2 sequences are SGHRS and YFSETQ. Here the CDR3 reads CASSFLAGGPYSEQFF. The CDR3 DNA reads TGCGCCAGCAGCTTCCTCGCGGGGGGGCCCTACAGTGAGCAGTTCTTC.

Ten or more counts support this clonotype. The rearrangement joins TRBV7-2 to TRBJ2-2; 7 nucleotides align to TRBD1. The CDR3 is 15 amino acids. Germline lookup yields CDR1 SGHTA and CDR2 FQGNSA. The V segment lost 3 bases and the J segment 4 bases; nucleotides outside the gene matches: 5. The CDR3 region is CASSLGDSLTGELFF. In nucleotides, the CDR3 is TGTGCCAGCAGCTTGGGGGACAGCCTCACCGGGGAGCTGTTTTTT.

The chain has TRBV20-1 and TRBJ2-7; the match to TRBD2 covers 11 bases. Trimming took 6 bases from V and 2 from J; bases not matched to a gene: 6. This CDR3 comprises 14 residues. Germline V gives CDR1 DFQATT, CDR2 SNEGSKA (reference sequence). The CDR3 coding sequence is TGCAGTGCCCATAGCGGGGGGGGACCCTACGAGCAGTACTTC. Encoded protein: CSAHSGGGPYEQYF.

A few counts support this clonotype. V gene TRBV4-3 combines with J gene TRBJ2-3, with D possibly matching TRBD2 (5 bases). The germline V gene encodes CDR1 LGHNA and CDR2 YSLEER. CDR3 length equals 16 residues. Trimming left V 0 bases short and J 0 bases short, with 10 bases between. CDR3 nucleotide sequence: TGCGCCAGCAGCCAAGATCGGACTTCTAGCACAGATACGCAGTATTTT. It is translated as CASSQDRTSSTDTQYF.

There are a few counts of this clonotype. CDR3 amino acids: CASSPGDRGPRTEAFF. In nucleotides, the CDR3 is TGTGCCAGCAGCCCAGGAGACAGGGGGCCGAGGACTGAAGCTTTCTTT. The V gene is TRBV13, the J gene TRBJ1-1; 10 nucleotides agree with TRBD1. The germline V gene has CDR1 PRHDT and CDR2 FYEKMQ (reference sequence). Trimming cost V 5 bases and J 5 bases; bases outside gene matches: 11. The CDR3 runs 16 residues.

This clonotype occurred many times. The J gene is TRBJ2-1, the V gene TRBV4-1, with TRBD2 as a possible D gene (5 bases). The V and J ends lost 0 bases and 0 bases respectively, with 9 bases between them. Germline V gene data show CDR1 as MGHRA and CDR2 as YSYEKL. This CDR3 has 16 amino acids. The CDR3: CASSQDMGSSYNEQFF. In DNA form, the CDR3 reads TGCGCCAGCAGCCAAGATATGGGGAGCTCCTACAATGAGCAGTTCTTC.

A note on this clonotype: One base away lies a much larger clone, so this may be a sequencing read error. This chain links TRBV7-2 with TRBJ2-5; D remains ambiguous. Per germline, CDR1 SGHTA and CDR2 FQGNSA. The CDR3 has 12 amino acids. CDR3 protein: CVSSPPDETQYF. Here the CDR3 DNA reads TGTGTCAGCAGTCCCCCAGACGAGACCCAGTACTTC.

This clonotype was found a few times. The genes are TRBV12-3 or TRBV12-4 and TRBJ1-2, with D uncertain. The CDR3 consists of 12 residues. With 6 bases removed from V and 8 bases from J, the gap between germline ends came to 13 bases. CDR3 sequence reads: CASSSGPGGYTF. The CDR3 DNA reads as TGTGCCAGCAGCTCTGGTCCCGGGGGCTACACCTTC.

This clonotype was seen only once. A read error may be the cause here, since a much bigger clone is one base away. V gene TRBV7-2 combines with J gene TRBJ1-1; no clear D gene. This CDR3 comprises 15 residues. The V end lost 6 bases, the J end lost 1 base, and 15 bases lay between the germline ends. The germline V gene encodes CDR1 SGHTA and CDR2 FQGNSA. The CDR3 sequence is CASRLNQLPNTEAFF. The CDR3 bases are TGTGCCAGCAGGCTAAATCAGCTTCCGAACACTGAAGCTTTCTTT.

This clonotype was seen ten or more times. The rearrangement links TRBV7-8 to TRBJ2-3; 10 positions match TRBD2. V lost 5 bases and J lost 5; bases outside the gene matches: 4. Germline CDR1 is SGHVS and CDR2 is FQNEAQ. The CDR3 has 14 amino acids. CDR3 sequence: CASSPAGGRDTQYF. In DNA form, the CDR3 reads TGTGCCAGCAGCCCAGCGGGGGGGAGAGATACGCAGTATTTT.

This chain links TRBV19 with TRBJ2-1, with TRBD2 identical over 9 bases. Germline-derived CDR1 and CDR2 are LNHDA and SQIVND (reference sequence). After removal of 4 bases from V and 7 bases from J, the junction contained 8 bases not matched to a gene. CDR3 length equals 15 residues. In DNA form, the CDR3 reads TGTGCCAGTAGTAGTCCTAGCGGGGATCAGAATGAGCAGTTCTTC. Residues: CASSSPSGDQNEQFF.